This entry lists 14 T cell receptor beta chains sequenced from one sample in a study of T cells after yellow fever vaccination (dated by TCRdb to the late 2010s). The library was prepared using 5' RACE. Instrument on record: Illumina HiSeq 2500. Starting from the raw public reads, TCRdb applied fastp trimming at Q25, assembled clones with MiXCR and retained in-frame beta chains. Under each unique CDR3 protein, matching rows form one entry showing the most common genes and DNA. The sample records roughly 300,000 distinct CDR3 sequences, less than 9.5% of which are singletons. Around 17% of the sample is in the top ten clones. The treatment or condition label corresponds to: live attenuated yellow fever vaccine strain. Sequencing used PBMCs, obtained roughly seven weeks after the first yellow fever vaccination. All receptors derive from a man aged 18 to 29 who received the YFV17D yellow fever vaccine.

The chain employs TRBV7-9 and TRBJ2-1; D not resolved. The CDR3 contains 11 residues. Trimming stripped 5 bases from V and 10 bases from J, with 9 bases between. Germline-derived CDR1 and CDR2 are SEHNR and FQNEAQ (reference sequence). The CDR3 loop reads CASSRTREQFF. The CDR3, as DNA: TGTGCCAGCAGCCGAACAAGAGAGCAGTTCTTC. The complete variable domain, with remaining parts taken from reference TRBV7-9 and TRBJ2-1, reads DTGVSQNPRHKITKRGQNVTFRCDPISEHNRLYWYRQTLGQGPEFLTYFQNEAQLEKSRLLSDRFSAERPKGSFSTLEIQRTEQGDSAMYLCASSRTREQFFGPGTRLTVL.

This clonotype was counted only a few times. The chain couples TRBV7-2 to TRBJ2-7; D perhaps matches TRBD2 (5 bases). Germline CDR1 is SGHTA and CDR2 is FQGNSA. Between the trimmed V and J ends, which lost 5 bases and 6 bases, there was a span of 17 bases. This CDR3 contains 14 residues. The CDR3 sequence is CASSQAVASAEQYF. The DNA of the CDR3 is TGTGCCAGCAGCCAAGCGGTGGCCTCCGCCGAGCAGTACTTC.

The V gene is TRBV6-1, the J gene TRBJ2-7; D perhaps matches TRBD2 (6 bases). V was clipped by 6 bases and J by 2 bases, with 14 bases between them. Germline V gene sequence: CDR1 MNHNS, CDR2 SASEGT. The length of the CDR3 is 14 residues. CDR3 region: CASRGGSRPYEQYF. Written as DNA, the CDR3 is TGTGCCAGCAGGGGGGGAAGCAGGCCCTACGAGCAGTACTTC.

The J gene is TRBJ1-2, the V gene TRBV10-3; D ambiguous. V was pared by 8 bases and J by 4 bases, with 20 bases between. Germline assignment: CDR1 ENHRY and CDR2 SYGVKD. The CDR3 is made up of 15 amino acids. This CDR3 is CAIHHSNRDGYGYTF. CDR3 bases: TGTGCCATCCACCACTCGAATCGAGACGGCTATGGCTACACCTTC.

The CDR3 loop is CASSIRASGGSAAEAFF. CDR3 sequence (DNA): TGTGCCAGTAGTATCAGGGCGTCAGGCGGCTCGGCCGCTGAAGCTTTCTTT. The chain links TRBV19 to TRBJ1-1, with D tentatively TRBD1 (5 bases). CDR1 and CDR2 (germline): LNHDA, SQIVND (reference sequence). The CDR3 totals 17 residues. Trimming took 3 bases from V and 6 from J, leaving 23 bases between them.

In this sample, this clonotype turned up a few times. The V call is TRBV5-1, the J call TRBJ2-5; tentatively, D is TRBD2 (5 bases). Per the germline V gene, CDR1 is SGHRS and CDR2 is YFSETQ. The CDR3 loop spans 15 amino acids. V lost 3 bases and J lost 3, with 15 bases in between. The CDR3 region has the DNA TGCGCCAGCAGCTGGATCGCTTCGGAGGAAGAGACCCAGTACTTC. It is translated as CASSWIASEEETQYF.

This sequence joins TRBV19 and TRBJ2-1; the match to TRBD1 covers 8 bases. The V and J ends lost 7 bases and 6 bases, in that order; junction bases with no gene match: 11. The CDR3 length is 15 residues. The germline V gene has CDR1 LNHDA and CDR2 SQIVND (reference sequence). Written as DNA, the CDR3 is TGTGCCAGTATCCCTGGACAGGGAGCTACCAATGAGCAGTTCTTC. This encodes CASIPGQGATNEQFF.

This clonotype was observed a handful of times. The chain joins TRBV4-2 to TRBJ1-2, with TRBD1 as a possible D gene (6 bases). Germline lookup yields CDR1 LGHNA and CDR2 YNFKEQ. There are 16 residues in the CDR3. The V and J ends lost 0 bases and 7 bases respectively, with 18 bases between them. CDR3 sequence: CASSQDLGGSRAGYTF. The CDR3 nucleotides are TGTGCCAGCAGCCAAGATTTAGGGGGATCACGGGCTGGCTACACCTTC.

In this sample, this clonotype turned up a few times. This rearrangement joins TRBV7-6 to TRBJ2-1; perhaps TRBD1 as D (5 bases). Looked up from germline, CDR1 is SGHVS and CDR2 is FNYEAQ. The CDR3 is 14 amino acids. The V end was cut by 5 bases, the J end by 5 bases, with 13 bases between. CDR3 bases: TGTGCCAGCAGCAGGGGTTATTCGGACAATGAGCAGTTCTTC. It translates to CASSRGYSDNEQFF.

This clonotype has just a few counts. This chain joins TRBV4-1 and TRBJ2-3; possibly TRBD1 or TRBD2 for D (5 bases each). The CDR3 is 17 residues long. Trimming pared 2 bases from V and 3 bases from J, leaving 18 bases between. Germline V gene lookup returns CDR1 MGHRA and CDR2 YSYEKL. The CDR3 spells CASSQYEWGPVTDTQYF. CDR3 bases: TGCGCCAGCAGCCAATACGAGTGGGGACCTGTAACAGATACGCAGTATTTT.

In this sample, this clonotype turned up a few times. The chain employs TRBV4-3 and TRBJ1-5, with D possibly matching TRBD1 (6 bases). The CDR3 consists of 15 residues. Germline values: CDR1 LGHNA, CDR2 YSLEER. V gave up 0 bases and J gave up 7 bases, with 13 bases separating them. The CDR3 loop reads CASSQDLGGAQPQHF. The CDR3 region has the DNA TGCGCCAGCAGCCAAGATTTGGGGGGGGCCCAGCCCCAGCATTTT.

This chain links TRBV20-1 with TRBJ1-1; no definite D call. Germline V CDR1 and CDR2: DFQATT, SNEGSKA (reference sequence). The CDR3 loop spans 16 amino acids. V lost 1 base and J 1 base, leaving 16 bases between the germline ends. CDR3 in DNA: TGCAGTGCTAGAGTGATAGGGCCATGGGGGAACACTGAAGCTTTCTTT. This gives the protein CSARVIGPWGNTEAFF.

This clonotype turned up a few times. The V gene is TRBV9, the J gene TRBJ2-1; D assignment may be TRBD1 or TRBD2 (5 bases each). CDR3 length equals 17 residues. Germline values: CDR1 SGDLS, CDR2 YYNGEE. V was trimmed by 0 bases and J by 7 bases, leaving 20 bases between them. Here the CDR3 DNA reads TGTGCCAGCAGCGTAGCGGTGGGGGTGGGGTCTGGTAATGAGCAGTTCTTC. This sequence encodes CASSVAVGVGSGNEQFF.

This clonotype came up a few times. The chain carries TRBV12-3 or TRBV12-4 and TRBJ2-3, with D hard to call. This CDR3 region has 10 residues. Trimming pared 11 bases from V and 5 bases from J, leaving 8 bases between. CDR3: CASGGDTQYF. The CDR3 DNA reads as TGTGCCTCCGGCGGAGATACGCAGTATTTT.